This T cell receptor (beta chain) was sequenced in a study of OX40 agonist ivuxolimab in advanced cancers. Study in general: Subjects had a mean age of about 57 years, with a range of about 23 to 85; about 83% were male.

Clones were sequenced by immunoSEQ multiplex PCR, and TCRdb holds only the in-frame ones, with some missing. In the table there are tens of thousands of clones, 88% of which are singletons. The CDR3 contains 16 residues. Trimming cost V 0 bases and J 6 bases; bases outside gene matches: 7. CDR1 and CDR2 (germline): SGHAT, FQNNGV. Patients were ruled out by autoimmune disease history or systemic immunosuppression. The receptor was derived from an adult with an advanced solid tumor such as melanoma, head and neck, liver or kidney cancer. This specimen consisted of CD4+ or CD8+ T cells sorted from blood, obtained in a trial of the OX40 agonist ivuxolimab. The rearrangement joins TRBV11-2 to TRBJ2-2, with 7 bases identical to TRBD2. The CDR3 spells CASSLESGEGSGELFF. In DNA form, the CDR3 reads TGTGCCAGCAGCTTAGAGTCCGGGGAGGGGTCCGGGGAGCTGTTTTTT.